One and the same sample provided the 20 T cell receptor beta chains below, sequenced in a study of molecular identifiers for immune sequencing clone quantification. TCRdb re-derived calls from the PCR reads in MiXCR, one entry per CDR3 protein. The repertoire holds fewer than 350,000 distinct CDR3 sequences, over 20% seen once, with about 0.81% in the top ten. The sequenced sample was naive CD8+ T cells from blood, with Jurkat cell RNA spiked in. Subset of the sample: FACS-sorted CD8+CD4-CCR7+CD45RA+ naive T cells. These receptors were obtained from a human donor in good health. Some libraries in this study had Jurkat cell RNA spiked in.

To note about this clonotype: Since a much larger clone is just one base distant, this may be a read error. The V call is TRBV4-1, the J call TRBJ2-3; 8 bases line up with TRBD2. The V segment lost 3 bases and the J segment 2 bases; nucleotides outside the gene matches: 10. The germline CDR1 and CDR2 sequences are MGHRA and YSYEKL. The CDR3 is 17 residues long. DNA for the CDR3: TGCGCCAGCAGCCAGGCGGACGGGAGGGCCCTCACAGATACGCAGTATTTT. Its protein is CASSQADGRALTDTQYF.

The table lists this clonotype with many counts. The chain is built from TRBV10-2 and TRBJ1-1; D ambiguous. This CDR3 has 16 amino acids. The V gene's germline CDR1 is WSHSY and CDR2 SAAADI. The V and J ends lost 4 bases and 0 bases respectively, with 15 bases between them. The CDR3 nucleotides read TGCGCCAGCAGTGCCCTACCGGCGGGTTTGAACACTGAAGCTTTCTTT. Protein product: CASSALPAGLNTEAFF.

Details on this clonotype: A much larger clonotype is one base distant, so this may be a read error. The chain couples TRBV7-2 to TRBJ1-2; D uncertain. The CDR3 loop spans 15 amino acids. CDR1 is SGHTA, CDR2 FQGNSA, per germline. Trimming removed 6 bases at V and 4 bases at J, with 18 bases between. CDR3 nucleotide sequence: TGTGCCAGCAGTCCACCTGAGGGAGGCTTCTATGGCTACACCTTC. It is translated as CASSPPEGGFYGYTF.

As for this clonotype: This clone may be a read error of a much larger clone one base away. This likely comes from a read error, as the CDR3 has no conserved phenylalanine or tryptophan at its end. The genes are TRBV14 and TRBJ1-1; D unresolved. The CDR3 contains 13 residues. Trimming took 8 bases from V and 6 from J, leaving 16 bases between them. Germline-derived CDR1 and CDR2 are SGHDN and FVKESK. CDR3 sequence (DNA): TGTGCCAGCCGCCCGGGGAGTAGGTCTGAAGCTTTCTCT. This codes for CASRPGSRSEAFS.

Many counts were recorded for this clonotype. V usage is TRBV5-1 and J usage is TRBJ2-7, with TRBD2 matching over 7 bases. The germline CDR1 and CDR2 sequences are SGHRS and YFSETQ. V lost 4 bases, J lost 4 bases, and 11 bases stayed unmatched. The CDR3 is 15 residues long. This chain's CDR3 is CASSAVGGEWYEQYF. In DNA form, the CDR3 reads TGCGCCAGCAGCGCGGTGGGGGGGGAGTGGTACGAGCAGTACTTC.

Remarks on this clonotype: This clone may be a read error of a much larger clone one base away. The V and J genes are TRBV7-6 and TRBJ2-1, with TRBD2 matching 13 bases. The V and J ends lost 1 base and 7 bases, in that order; junction bases with no gene match: 1. The CDR3 is 15 residues long. Germline V gene lookup returns CDR1 SGHVS and CDR2 FNYEAQ. CDR3 residues: CASSLEGLAGNEQFF. The CDR3 DNA follows: TGTGCCAGCAGCTTAGAGGGACTAGCGGGGAATGAGCAGTTCTTC.

The gene calls are TRBV7-9 and TRBJ2-7; TRBD1 aligns across 7 bases. The CDR3 is 14 residues long. Germline V gene data show CDR1 as SEHNR and CDR2 as FQNEAQ (reference sequence). The ends lost 5 bases at V and 1 base at J; junction bases unmatched: 5. CDR3 sequence: CASSADRTSYEQYF. The CDR3 bases are TGTGCCAGCAGCGCGGACAGGACTTCCTACGAGCAGTACTTC.

There are many counts of this clonotype. The rearrangement links TRBV9 to TRBJ2-2; 7 bases are shared with TRBD2. Germline V gives CDR1 SGDLS, CDR2 YYNGEE. The CDR3 runs 16 residues. The trim removed 0 bases at V and 5 bases at J, leaving 7 bases unmatched. The CDR3 nucleotides read TGTGCCAGCAGCGTAGATAGCGTGGGGGGGACCGGGGAGCTGTTTTTT. This sequence encodes CASSVDSVGGTGELFF. Looking up the rest from reference TRBV9 and TRBJ2-2 gives the full variable domain: DSGVTQTPKHLITATGQRVTLRCSPRSGDLSVYWYQQSLDQGLQFLIQYYNGEERAKGNILERFSAQQFPDLHSELNLSSLELGDSALYFCASSVDSVGGTGELFFGEGSRLTVL.

A remark on this clonotype: A read error may be the cause here, since a much bigger clone is one base away. CDR3 DNA: TGTGCCTCAGACCGGGGTACGTGGACTGAAGCTTTCTTT. This sequence encodes CASDRGTWTEAFF. This sequence joins TRBV6-1 and TRBJ1-1; D ambiguous. V lost 11 bases to trimming and J lost 5 bases, with 18 bases between them. Germline lookup yields CDR1 MNHNS and CDR2 SASEGT. The CDR3 extends over 13 amino acids.

In this sample, this clonotype turned up a few times. The chain recombines TRBV28 with TRBJ1-3; 7 positions match TRBD1. Unmatched junction bases numbered 7, after V lost 5 bases and J lost 0 bases. Germline V CDR1 and CDR2: MDHEN, SYDVKM. The CDR3 is made up of 16 amino acids. CDR3 nucleotide sequence: TGTGCCAGCAGTCTCCAGGGGGTCTCCTCTGGAAACACCATATATTTT. This gives the protein CASSLQGVSSGNTIYF.

There are many counts of this clonotype. This chain connects TRBV2 to TRBJ1-1; TRBD1 matches 9 bases. Germline lookup yields CDR1 SNHLY and CDR2 FYNNEI. The CDR3 has 16 amino acids. Unmatched junction bases numbered 4, after V lost 0 bases and J lost 2 bases. CDR3 amino acids: CASSEAQGAVNTEAFF. The CDR3 coding sequence is TGTGCCAGCAGTGAAGCACAGGGGGCGGTCAACACTGAAGCTTTCTTT.

This clonotype was observed at least ten times. This chain uses TRBV7-9 with TRBJ2-7; perhaps TRBD1 as D (6 bases). V gave up 10 bases and J gave up 3 bases, with 22 bases separating them. The length of the CDR3 is 15 residues. The germline gives CDR1 SEHNR, CDR2 FQNEAQ (reference sequence). CDR3 coding DNA: TGTGCCACCCATTACATTGGACAGATCAGCTACGAGCAGTACTTC. Translation gives CATHYIGQISYEQYF.

This clonotype was picked up many times. The chain employs TRBV7-2 and TRBJ2-7; D gene unclear. Looked up from germline, CDR1 is SGHTA and CDR2 is FQGNSA. The CDR3 length is 12 residues. V shed 1 base and J shed 5 bases, with 6 bases lying between them. The DNA of the CDR3 is TGTGCCAGCAGCTTAGGTCCCCACGAGCAGTACTTC. Its protein product is CASSLGPHEQYF.

The J gene is TRBJ1-6, the V gene TRBV9; 7 positions agree with TRBD1. This CDR3 has 15 amino acids. V lost 0 bases and J lost 5; bases outside the gene matches: 2. Germline CDR1 and CDR2: SGDLS and YYNGEE. Written as DNA, the CDR3 is TGTGCCAGCAGCGTAGATGGGACAGATAATTCACCCCTCCACTTT. Amino acid sequence: CASSVDGTDNSPLHF.

In this sample, this clonotype turned up many times. The chain is built from TRBV6-2 or TRBV6-3 and TRBJ1-5, with 9 bases lining up with TRBD1. Germline V lookup: CDR1 MNHEY, CDR2 SVGEGT. The CDR3 extends over 15 amino acids. Trimming cost V 5 bases and J 3 bases; bases outside gene matches: 5. CDR3: CASSIGQGTNQPQHF. In nucleotides, the CDR3 is TGTGCCAGCAGTATTGGACAGGGGACCAATCAGCCCCAGCATTTT.

This clonotype was observed at least ten times. This rearrangement joins TRBV6-1 to TRBJ2-3; TRBD1 is a possible D gene (5 bases). Germline V lookup: CDR1 MNHNS, CDR2 SASEGT. Trimming took off 8 bases at V and 4 bases at J, with 13 bases between the two ends. CDR3 size: 13 residues. CDR3: CASLLTVSDTQYF. The CDR3, as DNA: TGTGCCAGCCTACTGACAGTGTCAGATACGCAGTATTTT.

There are a few counts of this clonotype. The chain recombines TRBV5-3 with TRBJ1-6; no reliable D call. TRBV5-3 is designated an ORF whose function remains uncertain. The CDR3 is 15 residues long. V was pared by 8 bases and J by 2 bases, with 14 bases between. The CDR3 reads CASSPASAYNSPLHF. The CDR3 bases are TGTGCCAGCAGCCCTGCCAGCGCCTATAATTCACCCCTCCACTTT.

This clonotype was recorded a few times. The chain combines TRBV7-9 with TRBJ2-3, with TRBD2 as a possible D gene (6 bases). Between the trimmed V and J ends, which lost 2 bases and 4 bases, there was a span of 10 bases. The CDR3 loop spans 14 amino acids. Germline V gene data show CDR1 as SEHNR and CDR2 as FQNEAQ (reference sequence). The CDR3 region is CASSLSTRADTQYF. CDR3 nucleotide sequence: TGTGCCAGCAGCTTATCGACTAGAGCAGATACGCAGTATTTT.

At least ten counts were recorded for this clonotype. This chain links TRBV15 with TRBJ2-1; either TRBD1 or TRBD2 may supply D (6 bases each). CDR1 is LNHNV and CDR2 is YYDKDF in the germline V gene (reference sequence). The CDR3 sequence is 14 residues long. V was cut by 1 base and J by 7 bases, with 11 bases left in between. The CDR3 protein is CATSRGLGGNEQFF. The CDR3 DNA reads TGTGCCACCAGCAGAGGATTAGGGGGGAATGAGCAGTTCTTC. Filled out from reference TRBV15 and TRBJ2-1, the complete variable domain reads DAMVIQNPRYQVTQFGKPVTLSCSQTLNHNVMYWYQQKSSQAPKLLFHYYDKDFNNEADTPDNFQSRRPNTSFCFLDIRSPGLGDTAMYLCATSRGLGGNEQFFGPGTRLTVL.

Many counts were recorded for this clonotype. The chain recombines TRBV5-5 with TRBJ2-7; tentative D call: TRBD1 (6 bases). From germline, CDR1 is SGHKS and CDR2 YYEKEE (reference sequence). The CDR3 is 14 amino acids. Trimming pared 0 bases from V and 7 bases from J, leaving 14 bases between. CDR3 amino acids: CASSLGEGVLEQYF. The CDR3 region has the DNA TGTGCCAGCAGCTTGGGAGAGGGGGTCTTGGAGCAGTACTTC.